These 27 T cell receptor beta chains came from one sample sequenced in a study of OX40 agonist ivuxolimab in advanced cancers. TCRdb's table, derived via immunoSEQ multiplex PCR, lists solely in-frame clones and lacks some. This table has tens of thousands of clones, about 85% appearing once. Sample: CD4+ or CD8+ T cells sorted from blood, taken in a trial of the OX40 agonist ivuxolimab. The receptor set was obtained from an adult with an advanced solid tumor such as melanoma, head and neck, liver or kidney cancer.

This chain uses TRBV20-1 with TRBJ2-2; D gene unclear. With 2 bases removed from V and 5 bases from J, the gap between germline ends came to 3 bases. The CDR3 sequence is 11 residues long. Germline V gene data show CDR1 as DFQATT and CDR2 as SNEGSKA (reference sequence). CDR3 bases: TGCAGTGCTAGATATACCGGGGAGCTGTTTTTT. It translates to CSARYTGELFF.

This sequence joins TRBV10-3 and TRBJ2-7; 7 bases align to TRBD1. This CDR3 is 13 amino acids long. Germline CDR1 ENHRY, CDR2 SYGVKD. V lost 6 bases and J lost 5; bases outside the gene matches: 7. CDR3 nucleotides: TGTGCCATCAGCGGACAGGCAAAGGACGAGCAGTACTTC. Residues: CAISGQAKDEQYF.

The V and J genes are TRBV11-3 and TRBJ2-5; 8 nucleotides match TRBD1. The CDR3 extends over 15 amino acids. Per the germline V gene, CDR1 is SGHNT and CDR2 is YENEEA. V lost 5 bases, J lost 5 bases, and 10 bases stayed unmatched. As DNA, the CDR3 is TGTGCCAGCAGCCCCCGAGGACAGGGCGATGAGACCCAGTACTTC. Translation gives CASSPRGQGDETQYF. Looking up the rest from reference TRBV11-3 and TRBJ2-5 gives the full variable domain: EAGVVQSPRYKIIEKKQPVAFWCNPISGHNTLYWYLQNLGQGPELLIRYENEEAVDDSQLPKDRFSAERLKGVDSTLKIQPAELGDSAVYLCASSPRGQGDETQYFGPGTRLLVL.

This chain connects TRBV19 to TRBJ1-2; D call uncertain. V was trimmed by 6 bases and J by 3 bases, leaving 17 bases between them. CDR1 is LNHDA and CDR2 is SQIVND in the germline V gene (reference sequence). This CDR3 contains 15 residues. The CDR3 reads CASRPRRRNYYGYTF. Here the CDR3 DNA reads TGTGCCAGTAGACCCCGACGGAGAAACTACTATGGCTACACCTTC.

The chain couples TRBV11-2 to TRBJ1-1, with 9 bases identical to TRBD1. This CDR3 is built from 16 residues. V was pared by 5 bases and J by 6 bases, with 13 bases of the junction left unmatched. Germline CDR1 and CDR2: SGHAT and FQNNGV. This CDR3 reads CASSPGDRVVMAEAFF. CDR3 bases: TGTGCCAGCAGCCCAGGGGACAGGGTTGTGATGGCTGAAGCTTTCTTT.

The DNA of the CDR3 is TGTGCCAGCAGCCAAGTGCGGAATGGGGCCAACGTCCTGACTTTC. Encoded protein: CASSQVRNGANVLTF. This chain links TRBV14 with TRBJ2-6; no clear D. The CDR3 contains 15 residues. The V gene's germline CDR1 is SGHDN and CDR2 FVKESK. V was cut by 1 base and J by 3 bases, with 7 bases left in between.

V usage is TRBV7-9 and J usage is TRBJ1-6; D uncertain. Germline CDR1 is SEHNR and CDR2 is FQNEAQ (reference sequence). The CDR3 is made up of 13 amino acids. Trimming left V 1 base short and J 10 bases short, with 8 bases between. CDR3 amino acids: CASSLVLGSPLHF. CDR3 DNA: TGTGCCAGCAGCTTAGTACTAGGATCACCCCTCCACTTT.

This rearrangement joins TRBV6-5 to TRBJ2-4, with a tentative D call TRBD1 (5 bases). From germline, CDR1 is MNHEY and CDR2 SVGAGI. The V end lost 7 bases, the J end lost 0 bases, and 10 bases lay between the germline ends. CDR3 length: 14 residues. The CDR3 nucleotides are TGTGCCAGCACAGATACAGGAGCCAAAAACATTCAGTACTTC. It translates to CASTDTGAKNIQYF.

J is TRBJ1-2 and V is TRBV28, with no clear D. From germline, CDR1 is MDHEN and CDR2 SYDVKM. V was shortened by 6 bases and J by 0 bases, with 14 bases between the two germline ends. The length of the CDR3 is 15 residues. The CDR3 coding sequence is TGTGCCAGCAGACGACACGGCGATACTAACTATGGCTACACCTTC. Translating gives CASRRHGDTNYGYTF.

The CDR3 loop is CASSSPGLAKNIQYF. The CDR3 DNA reads TGCGCCAGCAGCTCCCCGGGGTTAGCCAAAAACATTCAGTACTTC. The chain uses TRBV5-1 and TRBJ2-4, with D tentatively TRBD2 (5 bases). CDR1 SGHRS and CDR2 YFSETQ come from the germline V gene. Trimming pared 3 bases from V and 0 bases from J, leaving 10 bases between. The CDR3 covers 15 residues.

The chain joins TRBV4-1 to TRBJ2-7, with TRBD2 matching over 12 bases. Germline values: CDR1 MGHRA, CDR2 YSYEKL. The V segment lost 1 base and the J segment 6 bases; nucleotides outside the gene matches: 1. The CDR3 sequence is 14 residues long. The DNA of the CDR3 is TGCGCCAGCAGCCAAGGACTAGCGGGAGCCGAGCAGTACTTC. Its protein is CASSQGLAGAEQYF.

The chain has TRBV2 and TRBJ2-3, with unresolved D. V was shortened by 5 bases and J by 4 bases, with 13 bases between the two germline ends. The CDR3 contains 14 residues. Germline CDR1 SNHLY, CDR2 FYNNEI. The CDR3: CASSFSKGADTQYF. In DNA form, the CDR3 reads TGTGCCAGCAGTTTTTCGAAAGGTGCAGATACGCAGTATTTT.

V is TRBV19 and J is TRBJ2-1; 9 nucleotides align to TRBD2. The CDR3 runs 13 residues. V shed 2 bases, J shed 13 bases, and the junction held 6 bases outside the gene matches. Germline values: CDR1 LNHDA, CDR2 SQIVND (reference sequence). CDR3 region: CASSITWRGGQFF. CDR3 nucleotides: TGTGCCAGTAGTATAACCTGGCGGGGGGGACAGTTCTTC. The variable domain in full, with the rest retrieved from reference TRBV19 and TRBJ2-1, is DGGITQSPKYLFRKEGQNVTLSCEQNLNHDAMYWYRQDPGQGLRLIYYSQIVNDFQKGDIAEGYSVSREKKESFPLTVTSAQKNPTAFYLCASSITWRGGQFFGPGTRLTVL.

The V and J genes are TRBV6-1 and TRBJ2-5; TRBD2 aligns across 13 bases. The DNA end favors TRBJ2-7, so the J call may be wrong. Germline CDR1 reads MNHNS; CDR2 reads SASEGT. This CDR3 has 18 amino acids. CDR3 DNA: TGTGCCAGCAGTGGGGTTATGTGGACTAGCGGGAGTAACTACGAGCAGTACTTC. It specifies CASSGVMWTSGSNYEQYF.

CDR3 loop: CASNSAGGPYNEQFF. CDR3 bases: TGTGCCAGCAATTCAGCGGGAGGGCCGTACAATGAGCAGTTCTTC. The rearrangement links TRBV2 to TRBJ2-1; the match to TRBD2 covers 10 bases. The CDR3 has 15 residues. Looked up from germline, CDR1 is SNHLY and CDR2 is FYNNEI. The ends lost 7 bases at V and 4 bases at J; junction bases unmatched: 7.

The chain combines TRBV7-8 with TRBJ2-5; TRBD1 might be the D (6 bases). Gene TRBJ2-7 matches the end of the DNA better, so the J call may be wrong. Germline CDR1 and CDR2: SGHVS and FQNEAQ. CDR3 size: 14 residues. This chain's CDR3 is CASSNTGKSYEQYF. For the CDR3, the DNA is TGTGCCAGCAGCAATACAGGGAAATCCTACGAGCAGTACTTC.

This rearrangement joins TRBV25-1 to TRBJ1-2, with unresolved D. The germline CDR1 and CDR2 sequences are MGHDK and SYGVNS. V dropped 2 bases and J dropped 13 bases, with 14 bases sitting between them. The CDR3 has 12 amino acids. CDR3: CASSENGLQATF. As DNA, the CDR3 is TGTGCCAGCAGTGAAAACGGTTTGCAGGCCACCTTC.

This clone was seen more than once but under ten times. This chain joins TRBV7-9 and TRBJ2-7; no firm D call. The germline V and J ends were trimmed by 5 bases and 4 bases, with 9 bases remaining between them. From germline, CDR1 is SEHNR and CDR2 FQNEAQ (reference sequence). The CDR3 length is 12 residues. For the CDR3, the DNA is TGTGCCAGCAGCCTCGAGGTATACGAGCAGTACTTC. Protein sequence: CASSLEVYEQYF.

DNA for the CDR3: TGTGCCAGCAGCTTAGCGAGGCAGAACTATGGCTACACCTTC. Its translation is CASSLARQNYGYTF. The rearrangement uses TRBV7-9 and TRBJ1-2; no clear D gene. V gave up 0 bases and J gave up 2 bases, with 7 bases separating them. This CDR3 is built from 14 residues. CDR1 SEHNR and CDR2 FQNEAQ come from the germline V gene (reference sequence). The whole variable domain, filled in from reference TRBV7-9 and TRBJ1-2, reads DTGVSQNPRHKITKRGQNVTFRCDPISEHNRLYWYRQTLGQGPEFLTYFQNEAQLEKSRLLSDRFSAERPKGSFSTLEIQRTEQGDSAMYLCASSLARQNYGYTFGSGTRLTVV.

This chain joins TRBV7-3 and TRBJ2-1, with 8 bases matching TRBD1. From germline, CDR1 is SGHTA and CDR2 FQGTGA. The CDR3 spans 13 residues. V was pared by 5 bases and J by 12 bases, with 9 bases of the junction left unmatched. CDR3 bases: TGTGCCAGCAGCGAAACAGGGGGTACTGTGCAGTTCTTC. Protein: CASSETGGTVQFF.

The J gene is TRBJ1-2, the V gene TRBV7-2; D is perhaps TRBD1 (6 bases). V was pared by 5 bases and J by 3 bases, with 16 bases between. The CDR3 contains 15 residues. Germline V gives CDR1 SGHTA, CDR2 FQGNSA. The CDR3 DNA is TGTGCCAGCAGCCCCCAAGGACAGTTCGACTATGGCTACACCTTC. This encodes CASSPQGQFDYGYTF.

The chain combines TRBV6-5 with TRBJ2-7, with D possibly matching TRBD2 (6 bases). V lost 6 bases, J lost 0 bases, and 15 bases lay in between. Per the germline V gene, CDR1 is MNHEY and CDR2 is SVGAGI. This CDR3 comprises 15 residues. This CDR3 is CASRLQRDSSYEQYF. The DNA for the CDR3 is TGTGCCAGCAGGTTGCAACGGGACTCCTCCTACGAGCAGTACTTC.

The V gene is TRBV15, the J gene TRBJ1-1; tentative D call: TRBD1 (6 bases). The CDR3 totals 13 residues. Germline assignment: CDR1 LNHNV and CDR2 YYDKDF (reference sequence). Trimming pared 3 bases from V and 1 base from J, leaving 6 bases between. This CDR3 is CATSRTGNTEAFF. The CDR3 bases are TGTGCCACCAGCAGGACAGGGAACACTGAAGCTTTCTTT.

V is TRBV18 and J is TRBJ2-7, with 7 bases identical to TRBD1. CDR3 size: 13 residues. V was pared by 6 bases and J by 5 bases, with 7 bases of the junction left unmatched. Germline CDR1 KGHSH, CDR2 LQKENI. CDR3 nucleotide sequence: TGTGCCAGCTCCCCAGACAGGGCCCACGAGCAGTACTTC. Translated: CASSPDRAHEQYF.

The chain links TRBV28 to TRBJ2-7; no clear D gene. The germline V gene has CDR1 MDHEN and CDR2 SYDVKM. The V end was cut by 6 bases, the J end by 0 bases, with 9 bases between. The CDR3 sequence is 13 residues long. The CDR3 region is CASRELNSYEQYF. Here the CDR3 DNA reads TGTGCCAGCAGGGAGCTTAACTCCTACGAGCAGTACTTC. The full variable domain, rest sourced from reference TRBV28 and TRBJ2-7, is DVKVTQSSRYLVKRTGEKVFLECVQDMDHENMFWYRQDPGLGLRLIYFSYDVKMKEKGDIPEGYSVSREKKERFSLILESASTNQTSMYLCASRELNSYEQYFGPGTRLTVT.

This sequence joins TRBV9 and TRBJ2-1; TRBD1 aligns across 10 bases. Germline CDR1 is SGDLS and CDR2 is YYNGEE. The CDR3 is 15 residues long. The trim removed 5 bases at V and 0 bases at J, leaving 2 bases unmatched. In DNA form, the CDR3 reads TGTGCCAGCAGGGGACAGGGGAGCTCCTACAATGAGCAGTTCTTC. This sequence encodes CASRGQGSSYNEQFF.

This clone was recorded once. The V call is TRBV25-1, the J call TRBJ2-1; 10 nucleotides agree with TRBD1. Trimming took 2 bases from V and 0 from J; bases not matched to a gene: 7. This CDR3 contains 18 residues. CDR1 and CDR2 (germline): MGHDK, SYGVNS. CDR3 coding DNA: TGTGCCAGCAGTGAAAGGTTGGGGACAGGGGTCTCCTACAATGAGCAGTTCTTC. Translation gives CASSERLGTGVSYNEQFF.